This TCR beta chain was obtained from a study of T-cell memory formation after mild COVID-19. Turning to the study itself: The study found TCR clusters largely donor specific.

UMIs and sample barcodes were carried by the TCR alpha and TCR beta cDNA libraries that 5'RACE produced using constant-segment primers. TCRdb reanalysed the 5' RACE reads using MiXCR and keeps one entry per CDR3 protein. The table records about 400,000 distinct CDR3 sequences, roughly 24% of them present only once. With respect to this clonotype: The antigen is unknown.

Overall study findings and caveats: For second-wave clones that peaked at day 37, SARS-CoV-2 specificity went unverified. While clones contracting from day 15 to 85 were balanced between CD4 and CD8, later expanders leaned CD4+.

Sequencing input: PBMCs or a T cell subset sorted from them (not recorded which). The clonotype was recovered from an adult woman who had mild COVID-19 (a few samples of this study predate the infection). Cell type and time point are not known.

The CDR3 loop reads CASSQVSGTNYGYTF. CDR3 coding DNA: TGCGCCAGCAGCCAAGTCTCGGGGACAAACTATGGCTACACCTTC. This chain links TRBV4-1 with TRBJ1-2, with D possibly TRBD1 on 6 matching bases. The CDR3 has 15 residues. V lost 1 base and J 2 bases, leaving 11 bases between the germline ends. Germline CDR1 reads MGHRA; CDR2 reads YSYEKL.